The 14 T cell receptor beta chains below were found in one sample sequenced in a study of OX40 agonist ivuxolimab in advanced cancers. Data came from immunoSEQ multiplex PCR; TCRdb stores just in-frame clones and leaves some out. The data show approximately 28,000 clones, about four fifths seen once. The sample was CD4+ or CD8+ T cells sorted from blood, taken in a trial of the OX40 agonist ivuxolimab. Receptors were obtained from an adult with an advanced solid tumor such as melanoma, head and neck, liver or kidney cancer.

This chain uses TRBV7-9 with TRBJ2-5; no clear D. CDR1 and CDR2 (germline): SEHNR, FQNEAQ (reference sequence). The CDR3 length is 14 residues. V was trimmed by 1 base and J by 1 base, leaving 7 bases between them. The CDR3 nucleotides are TGTGCCAGCAGCTTAGTGTCCGGCCAAGAGACCCAGTACTTC. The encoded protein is CASSLVSGQETQYF.

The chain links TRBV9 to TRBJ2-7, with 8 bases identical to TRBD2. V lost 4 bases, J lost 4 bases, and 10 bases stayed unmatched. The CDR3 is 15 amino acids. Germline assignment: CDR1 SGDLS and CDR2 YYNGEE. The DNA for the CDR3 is TGTGCCAGCAGCCCTACGGCTAGCGGGCCATACGAGCAGTACTTC. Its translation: CASSPTASGPYEQYF.

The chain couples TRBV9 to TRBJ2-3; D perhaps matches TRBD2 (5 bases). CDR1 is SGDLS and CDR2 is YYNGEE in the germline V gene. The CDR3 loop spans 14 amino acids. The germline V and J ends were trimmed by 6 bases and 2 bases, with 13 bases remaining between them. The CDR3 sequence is CASNEGENTDTQYF. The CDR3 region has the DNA TGTGCCAGCAACGAGGGAGAGAACACAGATACGCAGTATTTT.

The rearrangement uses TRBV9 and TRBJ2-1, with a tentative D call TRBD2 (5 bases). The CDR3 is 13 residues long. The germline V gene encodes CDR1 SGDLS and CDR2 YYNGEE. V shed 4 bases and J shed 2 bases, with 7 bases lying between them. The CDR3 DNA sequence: TGTGCCAGCAGCCCCGGGGCCTACAATGAGCAGTTCTTC. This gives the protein CASSPGAYNEQFF.

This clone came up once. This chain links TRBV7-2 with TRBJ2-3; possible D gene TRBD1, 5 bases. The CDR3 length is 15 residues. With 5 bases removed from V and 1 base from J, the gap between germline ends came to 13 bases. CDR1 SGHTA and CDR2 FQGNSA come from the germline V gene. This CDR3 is CASSPTVIGTDTQYF. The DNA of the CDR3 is TGTGCCAGCAGCCCGACAGTTATTGGCACAGATACGCAGTATTTT. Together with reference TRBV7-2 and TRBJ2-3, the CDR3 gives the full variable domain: GAGVSQSPSNKVTEKGKDVELRCDPISGHTALYWYRQSLGQGLEFLIYFQGNSAPDKSGLPSDRFSAERTGGSVSTLTIQRTQQEDSAVYLCASSPTVIGTDTQYFGPGTRLTVL.

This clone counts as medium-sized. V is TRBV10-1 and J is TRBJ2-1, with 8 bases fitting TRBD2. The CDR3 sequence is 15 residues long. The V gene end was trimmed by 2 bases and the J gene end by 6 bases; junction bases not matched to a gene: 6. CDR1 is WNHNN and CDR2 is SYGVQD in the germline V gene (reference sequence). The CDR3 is CASSEKAGEGNEQFF. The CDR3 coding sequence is TGCGCCAGCAGTGAGAAAGCGGGAGAGGGCAATGAGCAGTTCTTC.

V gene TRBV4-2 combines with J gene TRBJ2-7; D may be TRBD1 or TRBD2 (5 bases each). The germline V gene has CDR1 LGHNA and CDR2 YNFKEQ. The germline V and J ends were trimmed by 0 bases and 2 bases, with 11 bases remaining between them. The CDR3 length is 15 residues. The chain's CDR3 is CASSQEGTLTYEQYF. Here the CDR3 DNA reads TGTGCCAGCAGCCAAGAAGGGACGTTGACCTACGAGCAGTACTTC.

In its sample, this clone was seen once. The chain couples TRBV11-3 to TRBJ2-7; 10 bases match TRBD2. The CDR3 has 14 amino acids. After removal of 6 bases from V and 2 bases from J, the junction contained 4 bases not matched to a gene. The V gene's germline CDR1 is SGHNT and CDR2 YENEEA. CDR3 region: CASSTLAGAYEQYF. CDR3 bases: TGTGCCAGCAGTACCCTAGCGGGAGCCTACGAGCAGTACTTC. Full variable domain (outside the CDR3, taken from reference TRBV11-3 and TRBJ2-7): EAGVVQSPRYKIIEKKQPVAFWCNPISGHNTLYWYLQNLGQGPELLIRYENEEAVDDSQLPKDRFSAERLKGVDSTLKIQPAELGDSAVYLCASSTLAGAYEQYFGPGTRLTVT.

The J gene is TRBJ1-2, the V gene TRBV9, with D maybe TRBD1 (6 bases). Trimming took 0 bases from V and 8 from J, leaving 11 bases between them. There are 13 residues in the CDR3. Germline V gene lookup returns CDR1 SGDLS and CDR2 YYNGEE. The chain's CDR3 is CASSVGTGLGYTF. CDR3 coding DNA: TGTGCCAGCAGCGTAGGAACAGGGCTCGGCTACACCTTC.

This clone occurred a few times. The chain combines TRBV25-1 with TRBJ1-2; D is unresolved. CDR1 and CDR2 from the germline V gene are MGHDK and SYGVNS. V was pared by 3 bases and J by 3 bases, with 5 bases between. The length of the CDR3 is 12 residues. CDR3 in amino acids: CASSELDYGYTF. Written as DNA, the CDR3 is TGTGCCAGCAGTGAGCTTGACTATGGCTACACCTTC.

CDR3 in DNA: TGTGCCACCAGCAGAGATCCCCCTAGGGTATATAGCAATCAGCCCCAGCATTTT. Its protein is CATSRDPPRVYSNQPQHF. The genes are TRBV15 and TRBJ1-5; D unclear. This CDR3 is 18 amino acids long. The V end lost 0 bases, the J end lost 0 bases, and 15 bases lay between the germline ends. Germline lookup yields CDR1 LNHNV and CDR2 YYDKDF (reference sequence).

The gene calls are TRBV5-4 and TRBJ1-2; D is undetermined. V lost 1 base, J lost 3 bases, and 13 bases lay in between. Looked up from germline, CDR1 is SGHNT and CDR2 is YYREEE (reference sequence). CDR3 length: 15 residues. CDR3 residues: CASSLLGPTHYGYTF. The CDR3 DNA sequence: TGTGCCAGCAGCTTGCTTGGGCCGACCCACTATGGCTACACCTTC.

The CDR3 DNA sequence: TGTGCCAGCAAACCGGGAGATACAAACTTCTATGGCTACACCTTC. This codes for CASKPGDTNFYGYTF. This chain uses TRBV28 with TRBJ1-2; D is uncertain. The CDR3 sequence is 15 residues long. Per the germline V gene, CDR1 is MDHEN and CDR2 is SYDVKM. V was pared by 7 bases and J by 4 bases, with 19 bases between.

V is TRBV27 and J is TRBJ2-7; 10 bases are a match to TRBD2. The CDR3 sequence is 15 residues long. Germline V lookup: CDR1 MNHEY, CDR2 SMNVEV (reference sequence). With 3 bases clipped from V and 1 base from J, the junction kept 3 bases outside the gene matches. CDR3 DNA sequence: TGTGCCAGCAGTTTCCAGCGGGAGGGGTCCTACGAGCAGTACTTC. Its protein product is CASSFQREGSYEQYF.